The T cell receptor beta chain described here comes from a study of blood T cells in healthy people across ages. Study findings and constraints: It was not known whether donors were CMV positive (a possible confounder of expanded clonotype changes).

CDR3 length: 14 amino acids. Germline V gene data show CDR1 as SGHTA and CDR2 as FQGNSA. J was trimmed by 7 bases and V by 0 bases; bases with no gene match: 5. Caucasian individuals from Russia who were healthy and aged roughly 6 to 100 acted as donors. Peripheral blood was drawn, around 9.5 milliliters per donor. Then a second PCR, running roughly 7 to 12 cycles, was carried out with a sample-barcoded 5' primer and a J-beta primer mix. MiXCR was run by TCRdb on the 5' RACE reads, yielding one entry per CDR3 protein. The sample yields 800,000 to 900,000 distinct CDR3 sequences, around two thirds seen once. As to this clonotype: The antigen is undetermined.

The source material was blood. V usage is TRBV7-2 and J usage is TRBJ2-5; TRBD2 agrees at 7 bases. This TCR derives from a man in his thirties or forties in good health. CDR3 in DNA: TGTGCCAGCAGCTTAGCGCTCGGGGAGGGGACCCAGTACTTC. Protein product: CASSLALGEGTQYF.